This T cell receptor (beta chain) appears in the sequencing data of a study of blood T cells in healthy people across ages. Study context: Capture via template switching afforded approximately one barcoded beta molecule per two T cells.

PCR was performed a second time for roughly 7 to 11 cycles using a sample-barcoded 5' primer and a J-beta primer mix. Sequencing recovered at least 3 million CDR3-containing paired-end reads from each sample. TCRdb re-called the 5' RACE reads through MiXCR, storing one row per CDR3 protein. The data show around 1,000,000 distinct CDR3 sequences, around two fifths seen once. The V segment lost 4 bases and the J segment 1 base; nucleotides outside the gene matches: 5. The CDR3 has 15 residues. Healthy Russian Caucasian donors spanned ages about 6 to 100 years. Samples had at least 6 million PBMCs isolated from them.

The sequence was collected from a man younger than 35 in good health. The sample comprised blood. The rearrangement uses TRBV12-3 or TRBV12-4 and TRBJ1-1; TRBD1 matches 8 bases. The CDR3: CASSWDRRANTEAFF. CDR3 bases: TGTGCCAGCAGTTGGGACAGGAGAGCGAACACTGAAGCTTTCTTT.